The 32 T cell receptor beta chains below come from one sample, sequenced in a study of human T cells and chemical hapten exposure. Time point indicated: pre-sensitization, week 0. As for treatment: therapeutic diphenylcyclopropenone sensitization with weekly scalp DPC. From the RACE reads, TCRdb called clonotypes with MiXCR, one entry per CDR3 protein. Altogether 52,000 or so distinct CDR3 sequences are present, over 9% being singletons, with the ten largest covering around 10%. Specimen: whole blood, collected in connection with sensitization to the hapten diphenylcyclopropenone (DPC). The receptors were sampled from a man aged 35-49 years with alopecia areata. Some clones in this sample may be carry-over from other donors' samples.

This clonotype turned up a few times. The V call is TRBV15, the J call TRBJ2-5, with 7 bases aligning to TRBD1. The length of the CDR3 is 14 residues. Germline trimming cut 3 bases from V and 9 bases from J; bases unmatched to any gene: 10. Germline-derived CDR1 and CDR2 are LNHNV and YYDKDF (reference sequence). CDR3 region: CATSSLRDRDPQYF. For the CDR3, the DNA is TGTGCCACCAGCAGCCTCCGGGACAGAGACCCCCAGTACTTC.

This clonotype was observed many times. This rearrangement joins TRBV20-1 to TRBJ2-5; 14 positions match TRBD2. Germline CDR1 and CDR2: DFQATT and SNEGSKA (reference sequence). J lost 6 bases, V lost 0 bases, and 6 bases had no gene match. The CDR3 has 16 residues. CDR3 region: CSARDAGLAGVKTQYF. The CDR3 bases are TGCAGTGCTAGAGATGCGGGACTAGCGGGAGTCAAGACCCAGTACTTC.

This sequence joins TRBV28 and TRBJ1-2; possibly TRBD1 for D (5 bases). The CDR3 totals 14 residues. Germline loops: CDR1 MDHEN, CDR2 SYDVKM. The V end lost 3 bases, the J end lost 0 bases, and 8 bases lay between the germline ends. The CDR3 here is CASSFPTANYGYTF. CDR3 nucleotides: TGTGCCAGCAGTTTTCCGACAGCTAACTATGGCTACACCTTC.

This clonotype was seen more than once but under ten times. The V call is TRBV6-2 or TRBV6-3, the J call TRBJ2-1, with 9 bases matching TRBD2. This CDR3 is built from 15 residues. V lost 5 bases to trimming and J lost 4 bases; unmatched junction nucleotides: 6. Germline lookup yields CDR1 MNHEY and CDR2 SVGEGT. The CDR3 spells CASSQLAGLYNEQFF. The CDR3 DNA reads TGTGCCAGCAGTCAACTAGCGGGCCTATACAATGAGCAGTTCTTC.

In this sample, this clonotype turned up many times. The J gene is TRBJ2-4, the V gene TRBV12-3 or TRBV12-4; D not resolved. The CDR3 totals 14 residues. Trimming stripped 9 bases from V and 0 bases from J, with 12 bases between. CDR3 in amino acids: CASTAGLAKNIQYF. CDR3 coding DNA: TGTGCCAGTACCGCCGGGCTAGCCAAAAACATTCAGTACTTC.

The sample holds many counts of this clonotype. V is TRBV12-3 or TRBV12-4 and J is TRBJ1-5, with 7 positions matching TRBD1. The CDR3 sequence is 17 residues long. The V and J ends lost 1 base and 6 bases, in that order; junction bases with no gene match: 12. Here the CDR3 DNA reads TGTGCCAGCAGTTTAGGCCCGACAGGGCTTAAGGGTCAGCCCCAGCATTTT. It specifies CASSLGPTGLKGQPQHF.

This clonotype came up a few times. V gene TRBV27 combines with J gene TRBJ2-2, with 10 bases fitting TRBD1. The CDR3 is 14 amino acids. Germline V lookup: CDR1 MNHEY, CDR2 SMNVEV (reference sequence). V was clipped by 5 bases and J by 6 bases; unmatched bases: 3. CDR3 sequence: CASSRTGGAGELFF. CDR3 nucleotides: TGTGCCAGCAGTCGGACAGGGGGGGCCGGGGAGCTGTTTTTT.

The CDR3 DNA reads as TGTGCCAGCAGCCCCACCCCAGACAGGGTGCAGACCGGGGAGCTGTTTTTT. Translated, it gives CASSPTPDRVQTGELFF. The chain is built from TRBV7-6 and TRBJ2-2; 7 bases map to TRBD1. The CDR3 extends over 17 amino acids. In germline, CDR1 is SGHVS, CDR2 FNYEAQ. V was clipped by 5 bases and J by 5 bases; unmatched bases: 14.

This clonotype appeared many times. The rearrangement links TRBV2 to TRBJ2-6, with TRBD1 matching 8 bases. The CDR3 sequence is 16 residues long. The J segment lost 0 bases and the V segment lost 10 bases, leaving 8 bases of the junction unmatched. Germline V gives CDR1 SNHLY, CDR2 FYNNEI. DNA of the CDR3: TGTGCCAAACGGGACAGGAACCCCTCTGGGGCCAACGTCCTGACTTTC. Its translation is CAKRDRNPSGANVLTF.

The CDR3: CSASGPQNYGYTF. As DNA, the CDR3 is TGCAGTGCCAGCGGACCGCAAAACTATGGCTACACCTTC. The rearrangement joins TRBV20-1 to TRBJ1-2; D not resolved. Per the germline V gene, CDR1 is DFQATT and CDR2 is SNEGSKA (reference sequence). This CDR3 is 13 amino acids long. Trimming removed 6 bases at V and 2 bases at J, with 13 bases between.

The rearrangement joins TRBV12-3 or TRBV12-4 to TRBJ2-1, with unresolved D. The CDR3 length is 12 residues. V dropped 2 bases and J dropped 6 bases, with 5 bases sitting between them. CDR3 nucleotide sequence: TGTGCCAGCAGTTTATGGGCCAATGAGCAGTTCTTC. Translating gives CASSLWANEQFF.

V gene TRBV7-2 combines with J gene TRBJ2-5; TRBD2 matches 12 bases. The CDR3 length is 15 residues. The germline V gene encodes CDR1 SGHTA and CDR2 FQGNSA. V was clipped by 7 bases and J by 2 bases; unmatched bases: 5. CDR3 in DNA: TGTGCCAGCATTCTAGCGGGAGGGATACAAGAGACCCAGTACTTC. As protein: CASILAGGIQETQYF.

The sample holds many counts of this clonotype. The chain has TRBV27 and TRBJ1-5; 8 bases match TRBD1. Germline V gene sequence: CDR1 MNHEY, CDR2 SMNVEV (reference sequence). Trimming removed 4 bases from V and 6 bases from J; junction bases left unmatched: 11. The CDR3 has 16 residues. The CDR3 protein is CASSSLPPRGRQPQHF. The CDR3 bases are TGTGCCAGCAGTTCCTTACCCCCCAGGGGGCGTCAGCCCCAGCATTTT.

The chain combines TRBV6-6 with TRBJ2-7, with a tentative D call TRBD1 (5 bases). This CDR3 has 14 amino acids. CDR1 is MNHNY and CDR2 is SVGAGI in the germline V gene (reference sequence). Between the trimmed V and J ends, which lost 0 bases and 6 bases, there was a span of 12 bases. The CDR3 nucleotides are TGTGCCAGCAGTTACTCGGCCCAGGGTGTCGAGCAGTACTTC. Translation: CASSYSAQGVEQYF.

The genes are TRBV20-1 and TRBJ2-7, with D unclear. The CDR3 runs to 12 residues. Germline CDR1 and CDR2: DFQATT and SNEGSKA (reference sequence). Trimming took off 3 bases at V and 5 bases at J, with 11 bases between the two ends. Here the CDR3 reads CSASGHKDEQYF. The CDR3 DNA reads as TGCAGTGCTAGTGGCCACAAGGACGAGCAGTACTTC.

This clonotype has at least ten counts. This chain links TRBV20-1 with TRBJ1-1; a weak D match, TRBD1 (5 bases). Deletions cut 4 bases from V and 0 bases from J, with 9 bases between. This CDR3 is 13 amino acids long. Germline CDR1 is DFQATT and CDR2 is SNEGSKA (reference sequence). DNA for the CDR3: TGCAGTGCTACACAGGCTGTGAACACTGAAGCTTTCTTT. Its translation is CSATQAVNTEAFF.

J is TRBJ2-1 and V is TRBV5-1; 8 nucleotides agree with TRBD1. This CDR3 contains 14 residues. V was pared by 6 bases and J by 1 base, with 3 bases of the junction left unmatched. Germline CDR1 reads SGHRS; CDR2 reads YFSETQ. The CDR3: CASNRDRSYNEQFF. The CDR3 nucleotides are TGCGCCAGCAACCGGGACAGGTCCTACAATGAGCAGTTCTTC.

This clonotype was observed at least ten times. CDR3 residues: CASSPNRVSMETQYF. The DNA of the CDR3 is TGTGCCAGCAGTCCCAACAGGGTGTCCATGGAGACCCAGTACTTC. The gene calls are TRBV6-6 and TRBJ2-5, with D perhaps matching TRBD1 (6 bases). The V gene's germline CDR1 is MNHNY and CDR2 SVGAGI (reference sequence). V was shortened by 5 bases and J by 5 bases, with 18 bases between the two germline ends. The CDR3 spans 15 residues.

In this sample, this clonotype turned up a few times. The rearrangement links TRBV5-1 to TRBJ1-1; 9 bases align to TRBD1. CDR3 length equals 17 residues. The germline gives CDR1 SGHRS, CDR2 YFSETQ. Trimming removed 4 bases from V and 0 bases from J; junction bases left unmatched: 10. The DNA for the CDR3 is TGCGCCAGCAGCGCGGGACAGGGAGGAAGCCTGAACACTGAAGCTTTCTTT. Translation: CASSAGQGGSLNTEAFF.

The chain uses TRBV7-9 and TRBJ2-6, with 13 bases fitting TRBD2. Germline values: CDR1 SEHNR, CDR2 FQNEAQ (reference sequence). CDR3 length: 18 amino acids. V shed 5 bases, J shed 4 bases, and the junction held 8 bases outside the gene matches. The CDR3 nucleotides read TGTGCCAGCAGCGTCACTAGCGGGAGGGCCACCGGGGCCAACGTCCTGACTTTC. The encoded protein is CASSVTSGRATGANVLTF.

The CDR3 DNA is TGTGCCAGCCGCCGGGCAGATAATTCACCCCTCCACTTT. Translated: CASRRADNSPLHF. The chain couples TRBV7-9 to TRBJ1-6, with D unresolved. This CDR3 region has 13 residues. Germline CDR1 and CDR2: SEHNR and FQNEAQ (reference sequence). Trimming took 8 bases from V and 5 from J, leaving 10 bases between them.

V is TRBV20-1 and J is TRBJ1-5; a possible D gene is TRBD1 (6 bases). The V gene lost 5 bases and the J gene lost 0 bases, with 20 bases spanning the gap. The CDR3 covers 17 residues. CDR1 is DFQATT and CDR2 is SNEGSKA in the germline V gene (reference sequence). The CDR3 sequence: CSAAGARGGNSNQPQHF. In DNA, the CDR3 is TGCAGTGCTGCGGGGGCACGGGGAGGCAATAGCAATCAGCCCCAGCATTTT.

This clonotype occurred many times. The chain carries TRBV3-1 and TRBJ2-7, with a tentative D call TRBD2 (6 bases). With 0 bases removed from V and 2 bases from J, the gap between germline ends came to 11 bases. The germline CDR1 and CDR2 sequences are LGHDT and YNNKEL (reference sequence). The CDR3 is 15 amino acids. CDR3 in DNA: TGTGCCAGCAGCCAAGATCGGGAGTGGGCCTACGAGCAGTACTTC. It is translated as CASSQDREWAYEQYF.

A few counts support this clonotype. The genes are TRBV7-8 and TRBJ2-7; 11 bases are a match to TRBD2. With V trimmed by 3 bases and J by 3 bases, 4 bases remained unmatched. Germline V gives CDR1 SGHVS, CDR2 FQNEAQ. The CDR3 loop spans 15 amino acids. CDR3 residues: CASSFTSGSIYEQYF. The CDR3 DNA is TGTGCCAGCAGCTTCACTAGCGGGAGTATCTACGAGCAGTACTTC.

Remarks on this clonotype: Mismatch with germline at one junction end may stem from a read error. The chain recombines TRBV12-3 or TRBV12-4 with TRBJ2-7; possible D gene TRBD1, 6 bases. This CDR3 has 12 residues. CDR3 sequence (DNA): TGTGCCAACAGTTTTCAGGGGTACGAGCAGTACTTC. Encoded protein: CANSFQGYEQYF.

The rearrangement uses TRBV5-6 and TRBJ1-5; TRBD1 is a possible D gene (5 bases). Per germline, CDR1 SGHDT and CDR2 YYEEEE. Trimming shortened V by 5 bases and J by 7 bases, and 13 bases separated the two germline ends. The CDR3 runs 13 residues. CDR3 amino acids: CASSRGDRQPQHF. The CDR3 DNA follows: TGTGCCAGCAGTCGGGGCGATCGGCAGCCCCAGCATTTT.

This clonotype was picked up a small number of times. This CDR3 is CASSRGPAGEYEQYF. The CDR3, as DNA: TGTGCCAGCAGCCGGGGGCCTGCGGGAGAGTACGAGCAGTACTTC. The chain combines TRBV7-6 with TRBJ2-7; perhaps TRBD2 as D (7 bases). V dropped 5 bases and J dropped 4 bases, with 18 bases sitting between them. The CDR3 is made up of 15 amino acids. Germline lookup yields CDR1 SGHVS and CDR2 FNYEAQ.

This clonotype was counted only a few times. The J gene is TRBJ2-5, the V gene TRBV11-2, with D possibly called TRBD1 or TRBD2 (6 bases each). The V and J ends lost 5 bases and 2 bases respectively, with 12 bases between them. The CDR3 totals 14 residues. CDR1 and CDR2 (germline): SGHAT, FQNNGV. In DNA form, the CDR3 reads TGTGCCAGCAGCCCTACAGGGACTCAAGAGACCCAGTACTTC. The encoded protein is CASSPTGTQETQYF.

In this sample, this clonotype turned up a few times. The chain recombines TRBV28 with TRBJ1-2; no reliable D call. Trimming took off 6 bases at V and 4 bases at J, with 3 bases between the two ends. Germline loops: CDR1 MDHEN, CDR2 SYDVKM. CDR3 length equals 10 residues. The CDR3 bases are TGTGCCAGCAGAGCCTATGGCTACACCTTC. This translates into CASRAYGYTF.

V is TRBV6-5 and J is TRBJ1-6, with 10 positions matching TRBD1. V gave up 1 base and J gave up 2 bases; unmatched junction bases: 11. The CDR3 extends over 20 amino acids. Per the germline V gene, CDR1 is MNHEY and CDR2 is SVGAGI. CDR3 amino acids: CASSYYSGQGISAYNSPLHF. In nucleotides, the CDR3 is TGTGCCAGCAGTTACTATTCGGGACAGGGGATCAGTGCCTATAATTCACCCCTCCACTTT.

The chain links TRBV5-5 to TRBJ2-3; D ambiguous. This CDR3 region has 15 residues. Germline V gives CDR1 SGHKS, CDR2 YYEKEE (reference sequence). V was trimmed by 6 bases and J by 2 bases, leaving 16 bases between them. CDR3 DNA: TGTGCCAGCACGACGACACCCTTTCACACAGATACGCAGTATTTT. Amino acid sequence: CASTTTPFHTDTQYF.

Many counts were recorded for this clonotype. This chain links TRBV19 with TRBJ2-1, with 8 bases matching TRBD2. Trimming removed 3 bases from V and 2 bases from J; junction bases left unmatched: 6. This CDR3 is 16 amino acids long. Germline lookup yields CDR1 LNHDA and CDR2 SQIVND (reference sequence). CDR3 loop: CASSIRAGDAYNEQFF. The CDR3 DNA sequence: TGTGCCAGTAGTATCAGAGCGGGAGACGCCTACAATGAGCAGTTCTTC.